The clone carrying this T cell receptor (beta chain) was detected only a few times. Its cognate antigen is unknown. Per the germline V gene, CDR1 is SQVTM and CDR2 is ANQGSEA. The trim removed 4 bases at V and 4 bases at J, leaving 10 bases unmatched. This CDR3 spans 16 amino acids. The data stem from a study of T-cell reconstitution after alpha-beta-depleted transplantation in children. Study-wide points: High day-60 TCRbeta diversity in some patients came from surviving recipient T cells and thymic progenitors. There were reportedly several hundred expanded graft clones from which alpha-beta T cells came about two months after transplant.

Unique molecular identifiers were incorporated when the TCRbeta library was constructed. TCRdb recomputed calls from the PCR reads with MiXCR, one row per CDR3 protein. There are a few hundred thousand distinct CDR3 sequences in the sample; about 24% occur only once, and 4.5% to 5.5% lies in the top ten. V usage is TRBV29-1 and J usage is TRBJ2-7; 13 nucleotides line up with TRBD2. The source was PBMCs, mostly from graft donor cells, collected 360 days after TCRalphabeta/CD19-depleted stem cell transplant. This receptor was identified in a female patient under 10 years old who had a stem cell transplant for congenital amegakaryocytic thrombocytopenia, so the T cells may come from the graft donor. Here the CDR3 DNA reads TGCAGCGTTGCCTCCGGGACTAGCGGGATCGGGTACGAGCAGTACTTC. This translates into CSVASGTSGIGYEQYF.